This TCR beta chain was sequenced during a study of blood T cell repertoires in COVID-19. Assay: immunoSEQ multiplex PCR; the TCRdb copy retains only in-frame clones and omits some. The table lists 250,000 to 300,000 clones, approximately 86% of them singletons, with just under 2% in the top ten. The germline V and J ends were trimmed by 6 bases and 0 bases, with 14 bases remaining between them. Germline V gives CDR1 WSHSY, CDR2 SAAADI. The CDR3 has 15 amino acids. The V call is TRBV10-2, the J call TRBJ1-2, with D possibly being TRBD1 (5 bases). The sequence came from a young man with active or convalescent COVID-19. Input material: peripheral blood. The CDR3 sequence: CASRDIGAANYGYTF. The CDR3 DNA reads as TGCGCCAGCAGGGACATTGGGGCGGCTAACTATGGCTACACCTTC.